This is a list of T cell receptor beta chains from one sample in a study of T cells after yellow fever vaccination. MiXCR was run by TCRdb on the 5' RACE reads, yielding one entry per CDR3 protein. The sample has under 70,000 distinct CDR3 sequences; roughly 6.9% are singletons. Sequenced here: CD8+ T cells sorted from PBMCs, sampled on the day of the first yellow fever vaccination. Every receptor here comes from a man between 18 and 35 years old who received the YFV17D yellow fever vaccine. CDR3s include the opening cysteine and the closing phenylalanine or tryptophan. Fields, in order: D gene, J gene, V gene, clone size, CDR3 DNA, CDR3 protein. The D gene is left open where the match is weak. Only part of the rows carry a size: once, few, many, or a class if the clone is expanded.

d_gene: -; j_gene: TRBJ1-6; v_gene: TRBV4-1; abundance: few; CDR3nt: TGCGCCAGCAGCCTCGAGATCTCCTATAATTCACCCCTCCACTTT; CDR3aa: CASSLEISYNSPLHF
d_gene: -; j_gene: TRBJ1-1; v_gene: TRBV12-3/TRBV12-4; abundance: many; CDR3nt: TGTGCCAGCAGTTTCGGGACTGAAGCTTTCTTT; CDR3aa: CASSFGTEAFF
d_gene: -; j_gene: TRBJ2-2; v_gene: TRBV20-1; abundance: many; CDR3nt: TGCAGTGCTAGGCAGGGTAACACCGGGGAGCTGTTTTTT; CDR3aa: CSARQGNTGELFF
d_gene: TRBD1; j_gene: TRBJ1-6; v_gene: TRBV11-1; abundance: many; CDR3nt: TGTGCCAGCAGCTTAACCCGGGACAGGGAGGTGTCACCCCTCCACTTT; CDR3aa: CASSLTRDREVSPLHF
d_gene: -; j_gene: TRBJ1-4; v_gene: TRBV12-3/TRBV12-4; abundance: few; CDR3nt: TGTGCCAGCAGTTCCTTCTTGAATGAAAAACTGTTTTTT; CDR3aa: CASSSFLNEKLFF
d_gene: TRBD1; j_gene: TRBJ1-1; v_gene: TRBV12-3/TRBV12-4; abundance: many; CDR3nt: TGTGCCAGCAGTTCCGGGACAGGGGCCACTGAAGCTTTCTTT; CDR3aa: CASSSGTGATEAFF
d_gene: TRBD1; j_gene: TRBJ2-6; v_gene: TRBV27; abundance: many; CDR3nt: TGTGCCAGCAGCCAGACAGGGGTCGGGGCCAACGTCCTGACTTTC; CDR3aa: CASSQTGVGANVLTF
d_gene: -; j_gene: TRBJ2-7; v_gene: TRBV29-1; abundance: many; CDR3nt: TGCAGCGTCACCGGATCCCTAGGGGAGCAGTACTTC; CDR3aa: CSVTGSLGEQYF
d_gene: TRBD2; j_gene: TRBJ2-1; v_gene: TRBV14; abundance: -; CDR3nt: TGTGCCAGCAGACCAACTAGCGGGGGGGCCACGTATGAGCAGTTCTTC; CDR3aa: CASRPTSGGATYEQFF
d_gene: TRBD2; j_gene: TRBJ2-1; v_gene: TRBV6-5; abundance: -; CDR3nt: TGTGCCAGCTCCCGAGACCGAGCGGGGGGGGTCAATGAGCAGTTCTTC; CDR3aa: CASSRDRAGGVNEQFF
d_gene: -; j_gene: TRBJ2-3; v_gene: TRBV20-1; abundance: few; CDR3nt: TGCAGTGCTAGAGAGGGGCCTCGGCGTTATAGCACAGATACGCAGTATTTT; CDR3aa: CSAREGPRRYSTDTQYF
d_gene: -; j_gene: TRBJ2-1; v_gene: TRBV12-3/TRBV12-4; abundance: -; CDR3nt: TGTGCCAGCAGCGACTCCTGGGTAAATGAGCAGTTCTTC; CDR3aa: CASSDSWVNEQFF
d_gene: -; j_gene: TRBJ2-2; v_gene: TRBV5-1; abundance: -; CDR3nt: TGCGCCAGCACCTCCAGACAGGGGAGGGCCGGGGAGCTGTTTTTT; CDR3aa: CASTSRQGRAGELFF
d_gene: -; j_gene: TRBJ2-5; v_gene: TRBV5-1; abundance: -; CDR3nt: TGCGCCAGCAGCCCCAAACAGGGAGGGGAGACCCAGTACTTC; CDR3aa: CASSPKQGGETQYF
d_gene: -; j_gene: TRBJ1-2; v_gene: TRBV20-1; abundance: few; CDR3nt: TGCAGTGCTAGATATGAGTACTATGGCTACACCTTC; CDR3aa: CSARYEYYGYTF
d_gene: -; j_gene: TRBJ1-2; v_gene: TRBV27; abundance: -; CDR3nt: TGTGCCAGCAGTTTATCGTCTAGCGGGGGCGGAGGCGGCTACACCTTC; CDR3aa: CASSLSSSGGGGGYTF
d_gene: TRBD2; j_gene: TRBJ2-1; v_gene: TRBV6-5; abundance: -; CDR3nt: TGTGCCAGCAGTTACACTGGGACTATCAATGAGCAGTTCTTC; CDR3aa: CASSYTGTINEQFF
d_gene: -; j_gene: TRBJ2-1; v_gene: TRBV5-1; abundance: many; CDR3nt: TGCGCCAGCAGCTCCGGACTACCGGAGCAGTTCTTC; CDR3aa: CASSSGLPEQFF
d_gene: -; j_gene: TRBJ2-5; v_gene: TRBV7-9; abundance: many; CDR3nt: TGTGCCAGCAGCTTAGCTAGCGACGAGACCCAGTACTTC; CDR3aa: CASSLASDETQYF
d_gene: -; j_gene: TRBJ1-2; v_gene: TRBV1; abundance: few; CDR3nt: TGCACCAGCAGCCCGCCCCCATCGGGACTGCGGCAAATTAGCGGCTACACCTTC; CDR3aa: CTSSPPPSGLRQISGYTF
d_gene: TRBD1; j_gene: TRBJ1-1; v_gene: TRBV12-3/TRBV12-4; abundance: many; CDR3nt: TGTGCCAGCAGTTTCCAGGGGGCAACTGAAGCTTTCTTT; CDR3aa: CASSFQGATEAFF
d_gene: -; j_gene: TRBJ1-1; v_gene: TRBV27; abundance: few; CDR3nt: TGTGCCAGCAGTTTACGGGTGGTAGATGAAGCTTTCTTT; CDR3aa: CASSLRVVDEAFF
d_gene: -; j_gene: TRBJ2-3; v_gene: TRBV12-3/TRBV12-4; abundance: many; CDR3nt: TGTGCCAGCAGTTTAGAGGGCGGGGGCACAGATACGCAGTATTTT; CDR3aa: CASSLEGGGTDTQYF
d_gene: -; j_gene: TRBJ1-5; v_gene: TRBV7-2; abundance: many; CDR3nt: TGTGCCAGCACCGACCCGGGTGCCTACCAGCCCCAGCATTTT; CDR3aa: CASTDPGAYQPQHF